The clone carrying this TCR beta chain was observed at least ten times. The CDR3 extends 3 residues past the end of the read, so its final part is completed from the germline J gene. This CDR3 spans 14 amino acids. V was cut by 3 bases and J by 6 bases, with 15 bases left in between. The germline CDR1 and CDR2 sequences are ENHRY and SYGVKD. Only in-frame clones appear in the TCRdb table, and some are missing; sequencing was by immunoSEQ multiplex PCR. Listed for the sample are under 45,000 clones, none seen a single time. These data are taken from a study of T cell clonality in common variable immunodeficiency.

The sequenced sample was peripheral blood mononuclear cells. The V gene is TRBV10-3, the J gene TRBJ2-7; maybe TRBD2 (7 bases). The TCR sequence derives from a person aged 18 to 69 in good health. CDR3 bases read: TGTGCCATCAGTGAAGGGGGAGGGGGAGGCGAG. The encoded protein is CAISEGGGGGE. The full CDR3 protein reads CAISEGGGGGEQYF.